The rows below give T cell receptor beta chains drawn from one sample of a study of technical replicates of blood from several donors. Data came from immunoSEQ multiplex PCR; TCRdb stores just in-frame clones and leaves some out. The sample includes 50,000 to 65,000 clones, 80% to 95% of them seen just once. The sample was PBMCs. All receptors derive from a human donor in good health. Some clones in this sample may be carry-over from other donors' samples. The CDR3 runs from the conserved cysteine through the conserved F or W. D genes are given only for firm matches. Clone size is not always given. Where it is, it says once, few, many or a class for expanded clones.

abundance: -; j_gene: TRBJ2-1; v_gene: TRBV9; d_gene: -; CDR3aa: CASSVGLNNEQFF; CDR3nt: TGTGCCAGCAGCGTAGGACTAAACAATGAGCAGTTCTTC
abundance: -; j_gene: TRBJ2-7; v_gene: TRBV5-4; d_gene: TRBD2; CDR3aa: CASSRKGTSGAVGEQYF; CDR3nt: TGTGCCAGCAGCCGGAAGGGGACTAGCGGGGCTGTGGGCGAGCAGTACTTC
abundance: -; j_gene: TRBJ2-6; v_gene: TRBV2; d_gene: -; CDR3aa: CASSEVFSVSLGGANVLTF; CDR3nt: TGTGCCAGCAGTGAGGTTTTTAGCGTTTCCCTTGGTGGGGCCAACGTCCTGACTTTC
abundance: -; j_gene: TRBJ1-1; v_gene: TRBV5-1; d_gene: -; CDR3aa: CASSLEGGDAFF; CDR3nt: TGCGCCAGCAGCTTGGAAGGGGGAGACGCTTTCTTT
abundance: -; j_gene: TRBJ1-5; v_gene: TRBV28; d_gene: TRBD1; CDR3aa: CASSGGGTGREPQHF; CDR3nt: TGTGCCAGCTCGGGGGGAGGGACAGGCCGCGAGCCCCAGCATTTT
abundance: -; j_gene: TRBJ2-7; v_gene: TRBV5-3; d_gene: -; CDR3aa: CARSLPHSYEQYF; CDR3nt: TGTGCCAGAAGCTTGCCCCACTCCTACGAGCAGTACTTC
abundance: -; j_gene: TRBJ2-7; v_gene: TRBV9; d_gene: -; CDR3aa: CASSAGVSAYEQYF; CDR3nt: TGTGCCAGCAGCGCCGGGGTCTCGGCCTACGAGCAGTACTTC
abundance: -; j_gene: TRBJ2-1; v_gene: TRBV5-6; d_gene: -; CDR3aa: CASSSARYEQFF; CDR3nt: TGTGCCAGCAGCAGCGCCCGGTATGAGCAGTTCTTC
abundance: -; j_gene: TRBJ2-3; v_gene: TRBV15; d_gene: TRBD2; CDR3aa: CATSRGPAGGSDTQYF; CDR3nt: TGTGCCACCAGCAGAGGCCCAGCGGGGGGATCGGATACGCAGTATTTT
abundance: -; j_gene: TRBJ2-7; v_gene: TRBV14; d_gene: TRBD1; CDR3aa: CASSRQGTGNYEQYF; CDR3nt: TGTGCCAGCAGCCGACAGGGTACGGGGAACTACGAGCAGTACTTC
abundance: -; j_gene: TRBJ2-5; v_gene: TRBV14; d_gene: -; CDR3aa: CASSRGPQETQYF; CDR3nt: TGTGCCAGCAGCCGCGGGCCCCAAGAGACCCAGTACTTC
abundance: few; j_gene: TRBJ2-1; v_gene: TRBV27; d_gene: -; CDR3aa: CASSGTNNEQFF; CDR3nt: TGTGCCAGCAGTGGGACAAACAATGAGCAGTTCTTC
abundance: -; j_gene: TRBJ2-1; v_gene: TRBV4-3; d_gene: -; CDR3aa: CASSQFSHGGNEQFF; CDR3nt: TGCGCCAGCAGCCAATTCAGTCACGGGGGCAATGAGCAGTTCTTC
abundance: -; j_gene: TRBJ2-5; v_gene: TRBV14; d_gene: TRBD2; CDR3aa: CASSQGRTSGGNQETQYF; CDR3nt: TGTGCCAGCAGCCAAGGCCGGACTAGCGGGGGGAACCAAGAGACCCAGTACTTC
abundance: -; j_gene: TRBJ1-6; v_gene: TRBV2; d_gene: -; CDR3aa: CASSPLGGGVNNSPLHF; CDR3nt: TGTGCCAGCAGCCCCCTGGGGGGGGGCGTCAATAATTCACCCCTCCACTTT
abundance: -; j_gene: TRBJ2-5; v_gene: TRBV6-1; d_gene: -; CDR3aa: CASSEGITQGQETQYF; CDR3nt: TGTGCCAGCAGTGAAGGTATAACGCAGGGACAAGAGACCCAGTACTTC
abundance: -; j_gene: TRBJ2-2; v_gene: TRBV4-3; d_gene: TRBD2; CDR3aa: CASSQDESGLVIVGELFF; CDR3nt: TGCGCCAGCAGCCAAGATGAGTCGGGACTAGTAATTGTCGGGGAGCTGTTTTTT
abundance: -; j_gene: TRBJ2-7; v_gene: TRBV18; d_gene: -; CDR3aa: CASSPPGPGGEQYF; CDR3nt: TGTGCCAGCTCACCACCGGGCCCAGGAGGTGAGCAGTACTTC
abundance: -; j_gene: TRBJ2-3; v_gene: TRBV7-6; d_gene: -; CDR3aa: CASSLISDTQYF; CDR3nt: TGTGCCAGCAGCTTAATATCAGATACGCAGTATTTT
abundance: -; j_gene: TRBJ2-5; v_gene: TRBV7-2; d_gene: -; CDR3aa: CASSLDGATGETQYF; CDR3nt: TGTGCCAGCAGCTTAGACGGAGCGACCGGGGAGACCCAGTACTTC
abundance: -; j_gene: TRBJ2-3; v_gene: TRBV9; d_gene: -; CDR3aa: CASSVRGGQTTDTQYF; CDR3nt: TGTGCCAGCAGCGTACGAGGGGGACAAACCACAGATACGCAGTATTTT
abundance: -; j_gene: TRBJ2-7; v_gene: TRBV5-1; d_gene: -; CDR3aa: CASSLADGTFYEQYF; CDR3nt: TGCGCCAGCAGCTTGGCCGATGGCACGTTTTACGAGCAGTACTTC
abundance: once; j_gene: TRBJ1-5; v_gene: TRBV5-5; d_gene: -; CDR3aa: CASSLSGNSNQPQHF; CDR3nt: TGTGCCAGCAGCTTGTCAGGGAATAGCAATCAGCCCCAGCATTTT
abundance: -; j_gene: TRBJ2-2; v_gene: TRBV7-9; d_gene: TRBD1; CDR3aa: CASSRTGATGELFF; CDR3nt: TGTGCCAGCAGCAGGACAGGGGCCACCGGGGAGCTGTTTTTT
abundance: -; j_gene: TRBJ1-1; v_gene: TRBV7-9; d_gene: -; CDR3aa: CASSSLLATEAFF; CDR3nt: TGTGCCAGCAGCTCGCTGTTGGCCACTGAAGCTTTCTTT
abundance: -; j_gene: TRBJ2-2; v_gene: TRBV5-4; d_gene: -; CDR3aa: CASSAGLLNTGELFF; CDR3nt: TGTGCCAGCAGCGCCGGACTCCTGAACACCGGGGAGCTGTTTTTT
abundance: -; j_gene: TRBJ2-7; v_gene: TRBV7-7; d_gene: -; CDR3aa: CASSQTGRRGWYEQYF; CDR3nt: TGTGCCAGCAGTCAAACAGGACGCCGTGGGTGGTACGAGCAGTACTTC
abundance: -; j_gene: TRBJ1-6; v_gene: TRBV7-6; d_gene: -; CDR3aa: CASSLGIRGALNSPLHF; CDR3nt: TGTGCCAGCAGCTTAGGTATCCGGGGGGCGCTAAATTCACCCCTCCACTTT
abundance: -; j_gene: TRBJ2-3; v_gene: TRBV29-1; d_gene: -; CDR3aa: CSLPGGGNTDTQYF; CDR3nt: TGCAGCCTCCCGGGAGGGGGCAATACAGATACGCAGTATTTT
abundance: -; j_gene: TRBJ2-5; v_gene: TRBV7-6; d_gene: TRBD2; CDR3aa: CASSLGKAGPGGTQYF; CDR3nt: TGTGCCAGCAGCTTAGGGAAAGCGGGGCCCGGCGGGACCCAGTACTTC
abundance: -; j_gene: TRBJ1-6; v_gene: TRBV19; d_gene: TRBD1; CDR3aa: CASSLGTGRYNSPLHF; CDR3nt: TGTGCCAGTAGTCTGGGGACAGGCCGCTATAATTCACCCCTCCACTTT
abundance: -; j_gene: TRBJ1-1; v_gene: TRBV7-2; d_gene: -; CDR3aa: CASCFLTQNTEAFF; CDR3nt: TGTGCCAGCTGTTTCCTCACACAGAACACTGAAGCTTTCTTT
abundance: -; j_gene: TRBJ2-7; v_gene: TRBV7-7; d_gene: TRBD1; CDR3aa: CASSLGQGAEQYF; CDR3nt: TGTGCCAGCAGCTTAGGACAGGGGGCCGAGCAGTACTTC
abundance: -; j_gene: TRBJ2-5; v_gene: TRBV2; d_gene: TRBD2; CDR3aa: CASTGRRNQETQYF; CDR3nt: TGTGCCAGCACCGGGAGGCGCAACCAAGAGACCCAGTACTTC
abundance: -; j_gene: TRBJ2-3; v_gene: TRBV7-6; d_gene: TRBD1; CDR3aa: CASSLGRGQDTQYF; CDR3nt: TGTGCCAGCAGCTTAGGCAGGGGGCAGGATACGCAGTATTTT
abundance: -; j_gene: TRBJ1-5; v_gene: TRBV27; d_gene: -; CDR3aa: CASSPYPREQPQHF; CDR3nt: TGTGCCAGCAGTCCGTACCCGAGGGAGCAGCCCCAGCATTTT
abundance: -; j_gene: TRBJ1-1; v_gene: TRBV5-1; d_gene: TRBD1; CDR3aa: CASSGGQVNTEAFF; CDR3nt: TGCGCCAGCAGCGGGGGACAGGTAAACACTGAAGCTTTCTTT
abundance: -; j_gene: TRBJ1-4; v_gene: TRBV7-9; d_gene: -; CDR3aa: CASSTGGTWRVEKLFF; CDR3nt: TGTGCCAGCAGCACCGGCGGGACCTGGAGAGTTGAAAAACTGTTTTTT
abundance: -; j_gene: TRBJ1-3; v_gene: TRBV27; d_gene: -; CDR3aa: CASSLSSFSGNTIYF; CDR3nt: TGTGCCAGCAGTCTCTCGAGCTTCTCTGGAAACACCATATATTTT
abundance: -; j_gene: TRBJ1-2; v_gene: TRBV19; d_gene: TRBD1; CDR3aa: CASSVGQSYGYTF; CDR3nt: TGTGCCAGTAGTGTGGGACAGAGCTATGGCTACACCTTC
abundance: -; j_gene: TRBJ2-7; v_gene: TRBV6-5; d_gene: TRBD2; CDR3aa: CASSLTSGPYEQYF; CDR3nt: TGTGCCAGCAGTTTGACTAGCGGGCCCTACGAGCAGTACTTC
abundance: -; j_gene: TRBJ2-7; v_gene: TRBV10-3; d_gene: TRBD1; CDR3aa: CACGTGGYEQYF; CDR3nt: TGTGCCTGCGGGACAGGGGGCTACGAGCAGTACTTC
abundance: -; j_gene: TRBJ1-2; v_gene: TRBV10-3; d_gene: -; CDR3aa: CAISESGGSNYGYTF; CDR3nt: TGTGCCATCAGTGAGTCAGGGGGTAGTAACTATGGCTACACCTTC
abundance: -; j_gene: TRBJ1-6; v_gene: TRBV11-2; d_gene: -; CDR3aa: CASSLGEGGNSPLHF; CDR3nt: TGTGCCAGCAGCTTGGGGGAAGGAGGGAATTCACCCCTCCACTTT
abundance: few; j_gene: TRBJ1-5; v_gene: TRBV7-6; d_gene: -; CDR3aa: CASSKQENQPQHF; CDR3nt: TGTGCCAGCTCCAAACAGGAAAATCAGCCCCAGCATTTT
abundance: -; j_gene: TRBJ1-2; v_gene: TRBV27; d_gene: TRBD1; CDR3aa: CASSSPGQGHYGYTF; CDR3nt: TGTGCCAGCAGTTCTCCGGGACAGGGACACTATGGCTACACCTTC
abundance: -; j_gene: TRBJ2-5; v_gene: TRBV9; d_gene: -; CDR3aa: CASGKRAHDLLLEETQYF; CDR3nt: TGTGCCAGCGGCAAGCGGGCCCACGATTTACTACTGGAAGAGACCCAGTACTTC
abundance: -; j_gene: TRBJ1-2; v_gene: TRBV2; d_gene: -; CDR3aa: CASRDSGGYGYTF; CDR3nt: TGTGCCAGCAGGGACTCTGGTGGGTATGGCTACACCTTC
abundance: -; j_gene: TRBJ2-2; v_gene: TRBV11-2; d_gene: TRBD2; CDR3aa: CASSSTSGGAIVAGELFF; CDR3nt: TGTGCCAGCAGCTCGACTAGCGGGGGGGCGATAGTAGCCGGGGAGCTGTTTTTT
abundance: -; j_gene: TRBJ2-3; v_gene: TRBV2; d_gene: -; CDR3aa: CASSSTGTTYFTDTQYF; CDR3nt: TGTGCCAGCAGCAGTACCGGGACAACTTACTTCACAGATACGCAGTATTTT
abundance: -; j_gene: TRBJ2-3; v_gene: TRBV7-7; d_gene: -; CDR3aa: CASSLRGAIQPPDTQYF; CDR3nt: TGTGCCAGCAGCTTACGGGGGGCGATCCAACCGCCAGATACGCAGTATTTT
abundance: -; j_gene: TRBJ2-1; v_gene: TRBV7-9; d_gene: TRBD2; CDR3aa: CASSAGLAGGPLYNEQFF; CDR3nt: TGTGCCAGCAGCGCGGGACTAGCGGGAGGGCCCCTCTACAATGAGCAGTTCTTC
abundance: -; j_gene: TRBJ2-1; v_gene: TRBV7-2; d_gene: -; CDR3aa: CASSLVANEQFF; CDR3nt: TGTGCCAGCAGCTTAGTGGCCAATGAGCAGTTCTTC
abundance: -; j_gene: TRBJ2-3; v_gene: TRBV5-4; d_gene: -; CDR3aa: CASSLMAGSTDTQYF; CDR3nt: TGTGCCAGCAGCTTGATGGCGGGGAGCACAGATACGCAGTATTTT
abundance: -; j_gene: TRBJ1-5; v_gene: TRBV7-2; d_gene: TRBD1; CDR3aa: CASSFAGGKPQHF; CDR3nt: TGTGCCAGCAGCTTTGCAGGGGGCAAGCCCCAGCATTTT